Shown below are 25 T cell receptor beta chains from a single sample sequenced in a study of blood T cells in healthy people across ages. A J-beta primer mix and a sample-barcoded 5' primer were used in a second PCR of roughly 7 to 12 cycles. TCRdb ran MiXCR on the 5' RACE reads and lists one entry per CDR3 protein. The profile shows fewer than 2 million distinct CDR3 sequences, roughly 43% of them singletons. Specimen: blood. Every receptor here comes from a human donor in good health.

This clonotype was found a few times. This chain uses TRBV28 with TRBJ2-7; tentative D call: TRBD2 (5 bases). The CDR3 contains 14 residues. CDR1 and CDR2 from the germline V gene are MDHEN and SYDVKM. Trimming removed 7 bases from V and 0 bases from J, with 13 bases in between. DNA of the CDR3: TGTGCCAGCACGGGATGGAGAAGCTCCTACGAGCAGTACTTC. Its protein product is CASTGWRSSYEQYF.

Comment on this clonotype: An end of the junction differs from the germline gene, which may be a read error. The chain combines TRBV7-3 with TRBJ1-1; D is possibly TRBD1 (6 bases). The CDR3 runs to 13 residues. Germline values: CDR1 SGHTA, CDR2 FQGTGA. Here the CDR3 DNA reads TGTGTCAGCAGCCCCGGGACAACACGTGAAGCTTTCTTT. Translating gives CVSSPGTTREAFF. The full variable domain, rest sourced from reference TRBV7-3 and TRBJ1-1, is GAGVSQTPSNKVTEKGKYVELRCDPISGHTALYWYRQSLGQGPEFLIYFQGTGAADDSGLPNDRFFAVRPEGSVSTLKIQRTERGDSAVYLCVSSPGTTREAFFGQGTRLTVV.

V is TRBV7-2 and J is TRBJ1-6; no definite D call. Germline loops: CDR1 SGHTA, CDR2 FQGNSA. The CDR3 extends over 14 amino acids. Trimming took 3 bases from V and 11 from J, leaving 14 bases between them. The CDR3 spells CASSLGERRTPLHF. The CDR3, as DNA: TGTGCCAGCAGCTTGGGAGAAAGGAGGACACCCCTCCACTTT.

Comments on this clonotype: At one end the junction does not follow the germline gene, possibly because of a read error. This chain uses TRBV7-2 with TRBJ2-7; D unresolved. In germline, CDR1 is SGHTA, CDR2 FQGNSA. The CDR3 is 15 residues long. This CDR3 is CARSLADMTNYEQYF. DNA for the CDR3: TGTGCCAGAAGCTTAGCTGACATGACCAACTACGAGCAGTACTTC.

The chain links TRBV6-2 or TRBV6-3 to TRBJ2-1; 7 positions agree with TRBD1. CDR1 is MNHEY, CDR2 SVGEGT, per germline. V lost 4 bases to trimming and J lost 2 bases; unmatched junction nucleotides: 8. The CDR3 length is 16 residues. The CDR3 spells CASSSRPGQTYNEQFF. The DNA for the CDR3 is TGTGCCAGCAGTTCGCGACCGGGACAGACCTACAATGAGCAGTTCTTC.

There are a few counts of this clonotype. This may come from a read error, since a much larger clone is one base off. The rearrangement joins TRBV24-1 to TRBJ2-7, with TRBD1 matching 8 bases. The assigned J gene may be wrong: the sequence end matches TRBJ2-5 better. CDR1 and CDR2 (germline): KGHDR, SFDVKD. The CDR3 loop spans 13 amino acids. Written as DNA, the CDR3 is TGTACCACCAGTCCGGACAGGGCGGGGACCCAGTACTTC. Translation: CTTSPDRAGTQYF.

The chain has TRBV7-2 and TRBJ1-5, with TRBD1 matching over 8 bases. The CDR3 totals 15 residues. The germline CDR1 and CDR2 sequences are SGHTA and FQGNSA. V dropped 0 bases and J dropped 9; count of bases not matched to a gene: 7. The CDR3 loop is CASSLAYTGGTPQHF. CDR3 in DNA: TGTGCCAGCAGCTTAGCCTACACAGGGGGGACGCCCCAGCATTTT.

The sample holds a few counts of this clonotype. The chain has TRBV11-2 and TRBJ2-5; TRBD1 matches at 10 bases. J gave up 3 bases and V 6 bases, and 4 bases lay outside the gene matches. The CDR3 has 14 amino acids. Germline-derived CDR1 and CDR2 are SGHAT and FQNNGV. The CDR3 spells CASRLGTGEETQYF. The CDR3 region has the DNA TGTGCCAGCAGGCTAGGGACAGGGGAAGAGACCCAGTACTTC.

This clonotype was picked up a small number of times. The chain is built from TRBV20-1 and TRBJ2-5; either TRBD1 or TRBD2 may supply D (5 bases each). The CDR3 is 13 residues long. With 2 bases removed from V and 11 bases from J, the gap between germline ends came to 18 bases. CDR1 is DFQATT and CDR2 is SNEGSKA in the germline V gene (reference sequence). The CDR3 region is CSARRQGTREQYF. CDR3 DNA: TGCAGTGCTAGAAGGCAGGGAACAAGGGAGCAGTACTTC.

V usage is TRBV7-3 and J usage is TRBJ2-2; 8 bases are shared with TRBD1. Germline-derived CDR1 and CDR2 are SGHTA and FQGTGA. This CDR3 spans 14 amino acids. Trimming removed 4 bases from V and 7 bases from J; junction bases left unmatched: 5. The chain's CDR3 is CASSSGQGDGELFF. In nucleotides, the CDR3 is TGTGCCAGCAGCTCTGGACAGGGTGACGGGGAGCTGTTTTTT.

The V call is TRBV20-1, the J call TRBJ1-1, with 7 positions matching TRBD1. Germline loops: CDR1 DFQATT, CDR2 SNEGSKA (reference sequence). This CDR3 has 15 amino acids. Unmatched junction bases numbered 6, after V lost 0 bases and J lost 2 bases. DNA of the CDR3: TGCAGTGCTAGAGACCCCGGGACAGCTAACACTGAAGCTTTCTTT. It translates to CSARDPGTANTEAFF.

The genes are TRBV2 and TRBJ1-4; D remains unclear. Per germline, CDR1 SNHLY and CDR2 FYNNEI. The V end lost 2 bases, the J end lost 0 bases, and 7 bases lay between the germline ends. This CDR3 spans 15 amino acids. The CDR3 reads CASSETPATNEKLFF. Written as DNA, the CDR3 is TGTGCCAGCAGTGAAACACCAGCAACTAATGAAAAACTGTTTTTT.

Only a few counts were recorded for this clonotype. V usage is TRBV5-6 and J usage is TRBJ2-4; 8 bases line up with TRBD1. The DNA end lines up better with TRBJ2-7; the J call may be wrong. Germline V gene lookup returns CDR1 SGHDT and CDR2 YYEEEE. This CDR3 region has 15 residues. Written as DNA, the CDR3 is TGTGCCAGCAGCTTGTACGGGACAGGCGGAGACGAGCAGTACTTC. It yields the protein CASSLYGTGGDEQYF.

This clonotype was seen ten or more times. The chain recombines TRBV12-5 with TRBJ1-5; a possible D gene is TRBD1 (6 bases). The CDR3 runs 13 residues. The germline V gene has CDR1 LGHNT and CDR2 FRNRAP. V shed 7 bases and J shed 5 bases, with 12 bases lying between them. The CDR3 nucleotides read TGTGCTAGTGCCTGGGGGGCCCATCAGCCCCAGCATTTT. Its protein is CASAWGAHQPQHF.

The chain couples TRBV6-4 to TRBJ2-3, with D perhaps assigned TRBD1 or TRBD2 (5 bases each). V was cut by 8 bases and J by 3 bases, with 18 bases left in between. This CDR3 contains 15 residues. The germline CDR1 and CDR2 sequences are MRHNA and SNTAGT. The DNA for the CDR3 is TGTGCCAGCCCGCCCGAGTCAGGGAGAACAGATACGCAGTATTTT. Its translation is CASPPESGRTDTQYF.

V and J are TRBV28 and TRBJ2-3; TRBD1 aligns across 8 bases. Germline assignment: CDR1 MDHEN and CDR2 SYDVKM. CDR3 length equals 15 residues. The V and J ends lost 6 bases and 4 bases, in that order; junction bases with no gene match: 9. CDR3 DNA: TGTGCCAGCAGATCTGGACAGGGTGTACCAGATACGCAGTATTTT. It is translated as CASRSGQGVPDTQYF.

This clonotype has only a few counts. V usage is TRBV28 and J usage is TRBJ2-7; D may be TRBD2 (6 bases). CDR1 MDHEN and CDR2 SYDVKM come from the germline V gene. The CDR3 spans 14 residues. V gave up 5 bases and J gave up 2 bases, with 13 bases separating them. Here the CDR3 DNA reads TGTGCCAGCAGTCCCGCCAGGAGGGCCTACGAGCAGTACTTC. Residues: CASSPARRAYEQYF.

V is TRBV20-1 and J is TRBJ1-4; D is ambiguous. V lost 5 bases to trimming and J lost 3 bases, with 10 bases between them. The germline V gene has CDR1 DFQATT and CDR2 SNEGSKA (reference sequence). CDR3 length: 13 residues. This chain's CDR3 is CSAQSHSNEKLFF. The CDR3 nucleotides read TGCAGTGCTCAGAGTCACTCTAATGAAAAACTGTTTTTT.

This rearrangement joins TRBV15 to TRBJ1-3; D not resolved. The CDR3 extends over 16 amino acids. Germline V gene lookup returns CDR1 LNHNV and CDR2 YYDKDF (reference sequence). The V end lost 0 bases, the J end lost 4 bases, and 13 bases lay between the germline ends. For the CDR3, the DNA is TGTGCCACCAGCAGAGAGCAACGAGGGAGCGGAAACACCATATATTTT. Translation gives CATSREQRGSGNTIYF.

This clonotype was detected only a few times. The chain uses TRBV29-1 and TRBJ2-7; D is perhaps TRBD1 (5 bases). This CDR3 region has 13 residues. Trimming took off 6 bases at V and 2 bases at J, with 14 bases between the two ends. Germline CDR1 is SQVTM and CDR2 is ANQGSEA. In DNA, the CDR3 is TGCAGCGTCAGGGAAGCGCTTACCTACGAGCAGTACTTC. The encoded protein is CSVREALTYEQYF.

This clonotype was seen just once. The CDR3 DNA is TGTGCCAGCAGTTACTCTACAGACAAATTGGGCGAGCAGTACTTC. Its translation: CASSYSTDKLGEQYF. J is TRBJ2-4 and V is TRBV6-6; no reliable D call. TRBJ2-7 explains the end of the DNA better; the J call may be wrong. The CDR3 sequence is 15 residues long. Germline V CDR1 and CDR2: MNHNY, SVGAGI (reference sequence).

This chain uses TRBV7-2 with TRBJ2-2; D possibly matches TRBD1 or TRBD2 (6 bases each). The CDR3 totals 15 residues. Per germline, CDR1 SGHTA and CDR2 FQGNSA. Deletions cut 6 bases from V and 1 base from J, with 12 bases between. The CDR3 DNA reads TGTGCCAGCAGAGTGAGGGGGGTGAACACCGGGGAGCTGTTTTTT. This codes for CASRVRGVNTGELFF.

The sample holds a few counts of this clonotype. V is TRBV5-1 and J is TRBJ2-2; perhaps TRBD2 as D (6 bases). The CDR3 covers 15 residues. Germline CDR1 and CDR2: SGHRS and YFSETQ. The V and J ends lost 2 bases and 4 bases respectively, with 12 bases between them. In nucleotides, the CDR3 is TGCGCCAGCAGCTTCGGGGGAGTCACCACCGGGGAGCTGTTTTTT. It yields the protein CASSFGGVTTGELFF.

The rearrangement joins TRBV5-1 to TRBJ1-4; the match to TRBD1 covers 7 bases. CDR3 size: 19 residues. Germline CDR1 reads SGHRS; CDR2 reads YFSETQ. Losses at the gene ends were 4 bases for V and 10 bases for J; bases not matched to a gene: 25. This chain's CDR3 is CASSGIGTTSTGLGGKLFF. The CDR3 DNA is TGCGCCAGCAGCGGAATCGGGACCACCTCGACAGGGTTGGGAGGAAAACTGTTTTTT.

This sequence joins TRBV28 and TRBJ2-3; D ambiguous. Germline CDR1 MDHEN, CDR2 SYDVKM. Trimming removed 5 bases at V and 1 base at J, with 16 bases between. The CDR3 loop spans 16 amino acids. This chain's CDR3 is CASSPRWVSGTDTQYF. CDR3 sequence (DNA): TGTGCCAGCAGTCCCCGGTGGGTCTCTGGCACAGATACGCAGTATTTT. Complete variable domain (other parts from reference TRBV28 and TRBJ2-3): DVKVTQSSRYLVKRTGEKVFLECVQDMDHENMFWYRQDPGLGLRLIYFSYDVKMKEKGDIPEGYSVSREKKERFSLILESASTNQTSMYLCASSPRWVSGTDTQYFGPGTRLTVL.